This T cell receptor (beta chain) was observed in a study of blood T cell repertoires in COVID-19 (dated by TCRdb to the early 2020s). Background for the entire study: Samples covering the acute and convalescent phases of COVID-19 were provided by collaborators in the United States, Italy and Spain. The material from the prospective study consisted of cDNA or gDNA derived from T cells, B-cell-depleted T cells, or PBMCs. The dataset comprised deeply sampled blood TCRbeta repertoires from subjects exposed to, actively infected with, or recovered from COVID-19. The repertoires were released in a freely available public database meant as a resource for research on the immune response to SARS-CoV-2. Samples were obtained from the ongoing ImmuneRACE study (first 160 participants) and from 1,254 subjects provided by 6 global collaborators. A de-identified subject ID, COVID-19 status, age in years and sex were almost always included in the sample metadata. Where HLA class I and class II types were available, the types were taken from metadata supplied by the sample provider, not from assay-based typing.

One collaborating source in Seattle enrolled patients during active infection and followed them longitudinally through the course of disease. Each collaborating institution followed its own protocols to collect whole blood in K2EDTA tubes. For TCRbeta analysis, collaborators shipped samples in one of three forms: frozen whole blood, isolated PBMCs, or DNA extracted from either of those sample types. General conclusions and limits of the study: The amount of clinical and demographic metadata varied by source and participant and was provided uncurated.

TCRbeta CDR3 regions were amplified from genomic DNA by means of the immunoSEQ Assay, a bias-controlled multiplex PCR. Turning to the authors' computational methods: The number of nucleated cells in each sample was estimated from the amplification of reference gene primers within the assay. To quantify the absolute abundance of each unique TCRbeta CDR3 rearrangement, sequence reads were collapsed and filtered. For each sample, productive Simpson clonality was calculated as the square root of Simpson's diversity index over productive rearrangements. TCRdb carries this immuneACCESS record with in-frame sequences only. Its versions omit some clonotypes, under half of them owing to an unresolved V gene in the studies checked, with the rest unexplained. V and J calls plus clone size are reproduced from that table; the DNA served to infer D and trimming. Across this sample there are around 310,000 clones, with about nine tenths seen only once. Roughly 7% of the sample rests with the top ten.

Concerning this clone: The antigen it recognizes is unknown. Base qualities were left out, and no much larger clone turns up one base away.

The junction carries 13 bases between V and J, which are trimmed by 3 bases and 7 bases respectively. Taken from cysteine to phenylalanine, the CDR3 has 14 residues. The kept DNA is CDR3 alone, 42 bases in frame from the first base. The germline V gene encodes CDR1 DFQATT and CDR2 SNEGSKA (reference sequence). The source of this sequence is a woman in her 30s with COVID-19, enrolled during active disease. What was sequenced was peripheral blood. The chain links TRBV20-1 with TRBJ1-6; the D region possibly corresponds to TRBD1 (5 bases align). The DNA sequence reads TGCAGTGCTAGTCCCGCAGGGTCAAATTCACCCCTCCACTTT. It specifies CSASPAGSNSPLHF.